The 12 T cell receptor beta chains listed next were all sequenced from one sample in a study of blood T cell repertoires in COVID-19. Profiled with immunoSEQ multiplex PCR; TCRdb holds only in-frame clones, not every one. The table shows about 200,000 clones, with roughly four fifths occurring only once. The sample taken for sequencing was peripheral blood. The receptors here all came from a woman aged 65 to 85 with active or convalescent COVID-19.

The rearrangement joins TRBV27 to TRBJ2-7; D unclear. V gave up 5 bases and J gave up 3 bases, with 14 bases separating them. The CDR3 is made up of 14 amino acids. Germline V lookup: CDR1 MNHEY, CDR2 SMNVEV (reference sequence). In nucleotides, the CDR3 is TGTGCCAGCAGTACAGAATTTCCCTTCTACGAGCAGTACTTC. It codes for CASSTEFPFYEQYF.

The rearrangement joins TRBV12-3 or TRBV12-4 to TRBJ1-1; D not resolved. This CDR3 is 12 amino acids long. Trimming took off 11 bases at V and 0 bases at J, with 10 bases between the two ends. CDR3 DNA sequence: TGTGCCGTCCCAGGCTTGAACACTGAAGCTTTCTTT. This sequence encodes CAVPGLNTEAFF.

The rearrangement uses TRBV7-3 and TRBJ2-5, with D maybe TRBD2 (6 bases). Germline CDR1 SGHTA, CDR2 FQGTGA. The V and J ends lost 1 base and 1 base respectively, with 10 bases between them. CDR3 length: 15 amino acids. The CDR3: CASSLSSGAQETQYF. The CDR3 region has the DNA TGTGCCAGCAGCTTAAGTAGCGGAGCCCAAGAGACCCAGTACTTC.

This clone was counted once. The V gene is TRBV18, the J gene TRBJ2-1, with 7 bases that match TRBD2. The germline CDR1 and CDR2 sequences are KGHSH and LQKENI. After removal of 2 bases from V and 0 bases from J, the junction contained 4 bases not matched to a gene. CDR3 length: 16 amino acids. CDR3 in DNA: TGTGCCAGCTCACCAGGTGGGAGGGGCTCCTACAATGAGCAGTTCTTC. The encoded protein is CASSPGGRGSYNEQFF.

The chain links TRBV7-6 to TRBJ2-7; D uncertain. The length of the CDR3 is 16 residues. Germline V gives CDR1 SGHVS, CDR2 FNYEAQ. V was clipped by 5 bases and J by 5 bases, with 22 bases between them. The CDR3 nucleotides read TGTGCCAGCAGCGCCCTCGGAGCCGCGGTTCTCGACGAGCAGTACTTC. Its translation is CASSALGAAVLDEQYF.

The rearrangement links TRBV7-9 to TRBJ2-3, with TRBD1 as a possible D gene (5 bases). From germline, CDR1 is SEHNR and CDR2 FQNEAQ (reference sequence). The length of the CDR3 is 15 residues. The V gene lost 1 base and the J gene lost 3 bases, with 11 bases spanning the gap. The CDR3 spells CASSLGQSLTDTQYF. The CDR3 bases are TGTGCCAGCAGCTTAGGACAGAGTCTGACAGATACGCAGTATTTT.

The rearrangement links TRBV7-3 to TRBJ2-7, with D maybe TRBD2 (6 bases). Germline-derived CDR1 and CDR2 are SGHTA and FQGTGA. The CDR3 is 13 residues long. V was shortened by 6 bases and J by 0 bases, with 9 bases between the two germline ends. CDR3 sequence: CASSQEGSYEQYF. CDR3 bases: TGTGCCAGCAGTCAGGAGGGCTCCTACGAGCAGTACTTC.

CDR3 region: CASSQGYGYTF. In DNA form, the CDR3 reads TGTGCCAGCAGTCAGGGATATGGCTACACCTTC. The rearrangement joins TRBV12-3 or TRBV12-4 to TRBJ1-2; possible D gene TRBD1, 5 bases. Trimming shortened V by 5 bases and J by 5 bases, and 6 bases separated the two germline ends. There are 11 residues in the CDR3.

The chain employs TRBV4-1 and TRBJ2-5; TRBD2 matches at 14 bases. The J segment lost 2 bases and the V segment lost 4 bases, leaving 6 bases of the junction unmatched. Germline values: CDR1 MGHRA, CDR2 YSYEKL. The CDR3 covers 17 residues. In DNA, the CDR3 is TGCGCCAGCAGCCGCGGACTAGCGGGAGGACCTCAAGAGACCCAGTACTTC. Protein: CASSRGLAGGPQETQYF.

V gene TRBV10-3 combines with J gene TRBJ1-3, with 7 bases aligning to TRBD1. The V gene end was trimmed by 3 bases and the J gene end by 4 bases; junction bases not matched to a gene: 9. Germline CDR1 and CDR2: ENHRY and SYGVKD. This CDR3 comprises 16 residues. DNA for the CDR3: TGTGCCATCAGTGATTCGGGACAGTTTGCAGGAAACACCATATATTTT. This sequence encodes CAISDSGQFAGNTIYF.

The gene calls are TRBV3-1 (or the pseudogene TRBV3-2) and TRBJ1-2; 7 bases agree with TRBD1. Trimming cost V 4 bases and J 5 bases; bases outside gene matches: 4. The CDR3 covers 13 residues. Germline lookup yields CDR1 LGHDT and CDR2 YNNKEL (reference sequence). The CDR3 nucleotides are TGTGCCAGCAGCCCCGGGACAGATTATGGCTACACCTTC. Amino acid sequence: CASSPGTDYGYTF.

This sequence joins TRBV7-7 and TRBJ2-3, with 7 bases fitting TRBD2. The CDR3 sequence is 18 residues long. Germline trimming cut 8 bases from V and 0 bases from J; bases unmatched to any gene: 17. Germline assignment: CDR1 SSHAT and CDR2 FNYEAQ (reference sequence). The CDR3 spells CASLDAVMVSGSTDTQYF. CDR3 nucleotides: TGTGCCAGCTTAGACGCTGTAATGGTTAGCGGGAGCACAGATACGCAGTATTTT.